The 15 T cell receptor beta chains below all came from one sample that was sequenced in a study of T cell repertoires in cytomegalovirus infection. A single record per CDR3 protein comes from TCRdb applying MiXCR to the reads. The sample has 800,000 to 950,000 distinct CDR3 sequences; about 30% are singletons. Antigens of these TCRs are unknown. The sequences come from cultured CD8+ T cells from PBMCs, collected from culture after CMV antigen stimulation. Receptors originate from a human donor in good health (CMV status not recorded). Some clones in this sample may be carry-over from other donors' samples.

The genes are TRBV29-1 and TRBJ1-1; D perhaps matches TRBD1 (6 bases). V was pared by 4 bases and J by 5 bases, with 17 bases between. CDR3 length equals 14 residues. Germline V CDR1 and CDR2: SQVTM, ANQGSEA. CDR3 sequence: CSVAQRGAGTEAFF. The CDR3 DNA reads TGCAGCGTTGCACAACGGGGGGCGGGTACTGAAGCTTTCTTT.

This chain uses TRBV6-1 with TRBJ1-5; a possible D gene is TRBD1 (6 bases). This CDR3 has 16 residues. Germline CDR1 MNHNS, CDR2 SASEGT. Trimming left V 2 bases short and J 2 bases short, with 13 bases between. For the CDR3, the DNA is TGTGCCAGCAGTGAAAGGCGGGGGGCTGGCAATCAGCCCCAGCATTTT. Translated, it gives CASSERRGAGNQPQHF.

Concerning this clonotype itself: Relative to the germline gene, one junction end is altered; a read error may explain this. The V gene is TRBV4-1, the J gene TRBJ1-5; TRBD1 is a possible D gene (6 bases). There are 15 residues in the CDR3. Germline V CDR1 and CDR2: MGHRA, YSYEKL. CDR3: CASSQGQDSYQPQHF. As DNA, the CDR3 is TGTGCCAGCAGCCAAGGCCAGGACAGCTATCAGCCCCAGCATTTT.

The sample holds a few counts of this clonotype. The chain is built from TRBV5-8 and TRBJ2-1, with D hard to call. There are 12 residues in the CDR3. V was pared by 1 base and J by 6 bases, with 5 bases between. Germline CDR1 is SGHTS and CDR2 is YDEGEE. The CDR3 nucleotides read TGTGCCAGCAGCTTGCATCCCAATGAGCAGTTCTTC. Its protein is CASSLHPNEQFF.

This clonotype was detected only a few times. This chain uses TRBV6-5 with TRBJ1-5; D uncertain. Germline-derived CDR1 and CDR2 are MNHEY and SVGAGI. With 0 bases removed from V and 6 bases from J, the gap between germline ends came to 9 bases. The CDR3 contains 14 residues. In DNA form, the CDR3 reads TGTGCCAGCAGTTACTCCCGAAATATTCAGCCCCAGCATTTT. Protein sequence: CASSYSRNIQPQHF.

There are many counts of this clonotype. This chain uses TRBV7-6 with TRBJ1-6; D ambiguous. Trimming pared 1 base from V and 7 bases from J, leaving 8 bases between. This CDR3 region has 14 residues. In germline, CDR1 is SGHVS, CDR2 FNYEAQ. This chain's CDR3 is CASSLGRLNSPLHF. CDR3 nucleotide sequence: TGTGCCAGCAGCTTAGGCAGGTTGAATTCACCCCTCCACTTT.

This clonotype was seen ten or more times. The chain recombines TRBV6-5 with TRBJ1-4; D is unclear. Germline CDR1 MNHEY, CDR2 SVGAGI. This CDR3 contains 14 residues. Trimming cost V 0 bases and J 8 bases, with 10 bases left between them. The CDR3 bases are TGTGCCAGCAGTTACTCGCTCGAGGTAGAAAAACTGTTTTTT. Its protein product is CASSYSLEVEKLFF.

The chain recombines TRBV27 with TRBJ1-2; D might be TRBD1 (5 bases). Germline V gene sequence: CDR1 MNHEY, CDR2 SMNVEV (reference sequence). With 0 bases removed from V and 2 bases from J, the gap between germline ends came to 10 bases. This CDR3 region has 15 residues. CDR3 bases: TGTGCCAGCAGTTTATCTCGGGGCGCGAACTATGGCTACACCTTC. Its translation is CASSLSRGANYGYTF.

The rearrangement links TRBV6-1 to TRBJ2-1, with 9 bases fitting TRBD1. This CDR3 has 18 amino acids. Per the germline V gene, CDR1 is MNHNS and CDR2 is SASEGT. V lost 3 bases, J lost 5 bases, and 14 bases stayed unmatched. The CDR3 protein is CASSEAVSQGQGNNEQFF. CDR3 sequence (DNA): TGTGCCAGCAGTGAGGCCGTGAGCCAGGGACAGGGCAACAATGAGCAGTTCTTC.

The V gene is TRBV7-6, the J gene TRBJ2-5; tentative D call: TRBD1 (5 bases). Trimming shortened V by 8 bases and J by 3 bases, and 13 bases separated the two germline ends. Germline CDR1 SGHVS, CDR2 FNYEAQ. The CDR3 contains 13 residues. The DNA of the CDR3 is TGTGCCAGCCGTAAAGGGGTTGAAGAGACCCAGTACTTC. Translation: CASRKGVEETQYF.

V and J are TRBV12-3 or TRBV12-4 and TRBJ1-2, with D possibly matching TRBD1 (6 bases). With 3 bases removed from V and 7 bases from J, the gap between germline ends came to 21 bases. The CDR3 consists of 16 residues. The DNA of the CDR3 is TGTGCCAGCAGTTTCGATCCTTACGGGGGGCGAAGTGGCTACACCTTC. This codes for CASSFDPYGGRSGYTF.

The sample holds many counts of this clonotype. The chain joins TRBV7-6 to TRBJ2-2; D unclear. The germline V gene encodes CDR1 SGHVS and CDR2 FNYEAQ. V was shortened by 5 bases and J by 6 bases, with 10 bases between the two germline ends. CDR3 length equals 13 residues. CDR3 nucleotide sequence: TGTGCCAGCAGCCCAGGCCGGGCCGGGGAGCTGTTTTTT. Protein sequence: CASSPGRAGELFF.

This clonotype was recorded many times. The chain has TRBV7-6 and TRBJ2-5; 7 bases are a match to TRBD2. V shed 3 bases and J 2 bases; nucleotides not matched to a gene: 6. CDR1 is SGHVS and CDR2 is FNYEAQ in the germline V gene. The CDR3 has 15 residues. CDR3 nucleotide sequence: TGTGCCAGCAGCTTCCTAGCGGCCCAGCAAGAGACCCAGTACTTC. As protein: CASSFLAAQQETQYF.

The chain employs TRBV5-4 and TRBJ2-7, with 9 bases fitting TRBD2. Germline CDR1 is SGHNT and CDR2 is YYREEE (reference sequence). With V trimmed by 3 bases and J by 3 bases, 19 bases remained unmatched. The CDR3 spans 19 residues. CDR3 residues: CASSSSSLGEASGDYEQYF. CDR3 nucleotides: TGTGCCAGCAGCTCGTCCTCCTTAGGGGAGGCTAGCGGGGACTACGAGCAGTACTTC.

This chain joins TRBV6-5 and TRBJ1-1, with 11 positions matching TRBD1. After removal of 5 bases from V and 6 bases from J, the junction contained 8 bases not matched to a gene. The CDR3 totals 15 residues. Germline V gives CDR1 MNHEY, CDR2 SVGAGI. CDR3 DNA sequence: TGTGCCAGCAGTCTCGGGACAGGGGGTTACGCTGAAGCTTTCTTT. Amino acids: CASSLGTGGYAEAFF.